These 13 T cell receptor beta chains were all obtained from the same sample, sequenced in a study of technical replicates of blood from a few donors. TCRdb's table, derived via immunoSEQ multiplex PCR, lists solely in-frame clones and lacks some. The sample carries about 83,000 clones, about 91% recorded once. Material: T cells isolated from PBMCs. The receptor set was obtained from a human donor in good health.

V gene TRBV27 combines with J gene TRBJ2-5; 10 bases line up with TRBD2. V lost 2 bases to trimming and J lost 5 bases; unmatched junction nucleotides: 5. The germline V gene encodes CDR1 MNHEY and CDR2 SMNVEV (reference sequence). There are 15 residues in the CDR3. The CDR3 nucleotides read TGTGCCAGCAGTTTAACGGCGGGACTAGCGGAGACCCAGTACTTC. This codes for CASSLTAGLAETQYF.

The V and J genes are TRBV4-1 and TRBJ2-5; no clear D gene. The CDR3 sequence is 12 residues long. CDR1 and CDR2 from the germline V gene are MGHRA and YSYEKL. Trimming stripped 0 bases from V and 6 bases from J, with 5 bases between. Here the CDR3 reads CASSQDTKTQYF. As DNA, the CDR3 is TGCGCCAGCAGCCAAGATACAAAGACCCAGTACTTC.

This sequence joins TRBV25-1 and TRBJ2-5; possible D gene TRBD1, 6 bases. Germline V lookup: CDR1 MGHDK, CDR2 SYGVNS. Trimming took off 4 bases at V and 5 bases at J, with 20 bases between the two ends. The CDR3 is 16 residues long. The CDR3 coding sequence is TGTGCCAGCAGTGGATCCACAGGGCCGGTTTCCGAGACCCAGTACTTC. It translates to CASSGSTGPVSETQYF.

In DNA form, the CDR3 reads TGCGCCAGCAGCGGACGCCGCGCCGTGGGGGGGTCGAAGAATGAAAAACTGTTTTTT. Its translation is CASSGRRAVGGSKNEKLFF. The rearrangement links TRBV4-1 to TRBJ1-4; a possible D gene is TRBD1 (5 bases). CDR3 length: 19 amino acids. The V gene's germline CDR1 is MGHRA and CDR2 YSYEKL. Trimming removed 5 bases at V and 5 bases at J, with 27 bases between.

The chain has TRBV7-9 and TRBJ2-3; the match to TRBD1 covers 12 bases. Germline CDR1 is SEHNR and CDR2 is FQNEAQ (reference sequence). This CDR3 contains 18 residues. The V and J ends lost 7 bases and 5 bases, in that order; junction bases with no gene match: 16. The CDR3 sequence is CASTVIVPGQGARDTQYF. The DNA for the CDR3 is TGTGCCAGCACCGTAATTGTCCCGGGACAGGGGGCGAGAGATACGCAGTATTTT.

This clone appeared once. The rearrangement joins TRBV28 to TRBJ1-5; D might be TRBD1 (6 bases). The CDR3 loop spans 14 amino acids. Trimming pared 8 bases from V and 5 bases from J, leaving 16 bases between. Germline-derived CDR1 and CDR2 are MDHEN and SYDVKM. The CDR3 sequence is CASGDYAGDQPQHF. The CDR3 nucleotides read TGTGCCAGCGGGGATTACGCAGGGGATCAGCCCCAGCATTTT.

This chain uses TRBV5-6 with TRBJ1-2; unclear D gene. Trimming stripped 4 bases from V and 8 bases from J, with 15 bases between. The CDR3 is 13 amino acids. Germline lookup yields CDR1 SGHDT and CDR2 YYEEEE. The CDR3 loop reads CASSERVIQGYTF. The DNA of the CDR3 is TGTGCCAGCAGCGAGAGAGTCATACAGGGCTACACCTTC.

The V gene is TRBV2, the J gene TRBJ1-4; TRBD1 is a possible D gene (5 bases). The CDR3 loop spans 13 amino acids. Trimming removed 7 bases at V and 4 bases at J, with 10 bases between. Germline-derived CDR1 and CDR2 are SNHLY and FYNNEI. CDR3 in amino acids: CASTGLINEKLFF. For the CDR3, the DNA is TGTGCCAGCACGGGACTGATTAATGAAAAACTGTTTTTT.

The V and J genes are TRBV7-9 and TRBJ2-5, with 13 bases identical to TRBD2. Germline assignment: CDR1 SEHNR and CDR2 FQNEAQ (reference sequence). This CDR3 has 18 amino acids. J was trimmed by 1 base and V by 4 bases; bases with no gene match: 9. Here the CDR3 reads CASSSPTSGGFAQETQYF. The CDR3 DNA is TGTGCCAGCAGCTCACCGACTAGCGGGGGGTTCGCCCAAGAGACCCAGTACTTC.

The chain uses TRBV4-1 and TRBJ1-5; D possibly corresponds to TRBD1 (5 bases). The CDR3 runs 17 residues. V was trimmed by 0 bases and J by 5 bases, leaving 17 bases between them. The V gene's germline CDR1 is MGHRA and CDR2 YSYEKL. The CDR3 bases are TGCGCCAGCAGCCAAGATCAAGGGGCCCCTAGGGATCAGCCCCAGCATTTT. Translating it yields CASSQDQGAPRDQPQHF.

V is TRBV4-1 and J is TRBJ1-5; 11 nucleotides match TRBD1. The germline V gene encodes CDR1 MGHRA and CDR2 YSYEKL. The CDR3 length is 17 residues. J gave up 1 base and V 3 bases, and 5 bases lay outside the gene matches. CDR3 amino acids: CASSHGQGARSNQPQHF. The CDR3 region has the DNA TGCGCCAGCAGCCATGGACAGGGGGCGCGGAGCAATCAGCCCCAGCATTTT.

The chain employs TRBV19 and TRBJ2-2; weak D call: TRBD1 (5 bases). The CDR3 covers 14 residues. From germline, CDR1 is LNHDA and CDR2 SQIVND (reference sequence). The V end lost 4 bases, the J end lost 1 base, and 7 bases lay between the germline ends. Written as DNA, the CDR3 is TGTGCCAGTAGTAGGGGCGGGAACACCGGGGAGCTGTTTTTT. Translation: CASSRGGNTGELFF.

The chain joins TRBV4-1 to TRBJ2-7; 9 bases align to TRBD2. CDR3 length equals 18 residues. J lost 2 bases, V lost 1 base, and 12 bases had no gene match. Germline V gene lookup returns CDR1 MGHRA and CDR2 YSYEKL. The CDR3 bases are TGCGCCAGCAGCCAAGGAGCTGAGAGCGGGGGGAGCCCCTACGAGCAGTACTTC. It is translated as CASSQGAESGGSPYEQYF.